The next 32 T cell receptor beta chains were all read from a single sample in a study of tumor-infiltrating lymphocytes in primary liver carcinoma. A primer matching the constant region was used to make TCR beta cDNA from 500 to 650 ng of total RNA. It was through three nested multiplex PCR rounds of slightly modified ARM-PCR that TCR beta libraries arose. A C-beta reverse primer was combined with TRBV1-TRBV30 forward primers in the first two PCR rounds, and each round had about 10 cycles. TCRdb processed the multiplex PCR reads anew with MiXCR; each CDR3 protein has one entry. This sample has approximately 300,000 distinct CDR3 sequences, with 60% to 80% found just once. Unsorted whole blood yielded blood RNA, and germline DNA was extracted as well. Input material: peripheral blood. These receptors all come from a middle-aged man with primary liver carcinoma and hepatitis B virus infection.

As regards this clonotype: Just one base apart from a much larger clone, this may be a read error. The CDR3 does not close with the conserved phenylalanine or tryptophan, likely indicating a read error. This chain joins TRBV4-1 and TRBJ2-1, with 9 bases identical to TRBD2. V shed 0 bases and J 5 bases; nucleotides not matched to a gene: 5. Germline CDR1 MGHRA, CDR2 YSYEKL. The CDR3 runs to 16 residues. CDR3 sequence (DNA): TGCGCCAGCAGCCAAGAGGGACTAGCCCCCCACAATGAGCAGTTCGTC. This encodes CASSQEGLAPHNEQFV.

V is TRBV7-8 and J is TRBJ2-1; 10 nucleotides agree with TRBD1. From germline, CDR1 is SGHVS and CDR2 FQNEAQ. CDR3 length: 15 amino acids. V gave up 5 bases and J gave up 7 bases; unmatched junction bases: 8. The CDR3 DNA sequence: TGTGCCAGCAGCACCTTAGACAGGGGGCGTAATGAGCAGTTCTTC. Translation gives CASSTLDRGRNEQFF.

The J gene is TRBJ1-4, the V gene TRBV6-5, with a possible D match to TRBD1 (5 bases). Germline lookup yields CDR1 MNHEY and CDR2 SVGAGI. The CDR3 is 13 residues long. Trimming took 5 bases from V and 8 from J, leaving 12 bases between them. The CDR3 region has the DNA TGTGCCAGCAGTGCCCTCAGGGAGGAAAAACTGTTTTTT. Amino acid sequence: CASSALREEKLFF.

This clonotype has a count of ten or more. The chain employs TRBV29-1 and TRBJ2-1; D not certain. This CDR3 comprises 11 residues. Trimming cost V 4 bases and J 8 bases, with 9 bases left between them. Germline V gene lookup returns CDR1 SQVTM and CDR2 ANQGSEA. The CDR3 DNA sequence: TGCAGCGTTGGATTCCCCGATGAGCAGTTCTTC. Its protein is CSVGFPDEQFF.

This sequence joins TRBV18 and TRBJ2-5; D gene uncertain. This CDR3 is built from 15 residues. Germline loops: CDR1 KGHSH, CDR2 LQKENI. The V end lost 6 bases, the J end lost 5 bases, and 19 bases lay between the germline ends. CDR3 region: CASSHGRGNLETQYF. DNA for the CDR3: TGTGCCAGCTCGCATGGTCGAGGCAATCTGGAGACCCAGTACTTC.

As for this clonotype: The conserved final phenylalanine or tryptophan is absent from the CDR3, which likely points to a read error. The chain links TRBV28 to TRBJ2-3, with 10 bases lining up with TRBD1. The CDR3 loop spans 16 amino acids. Germline lookup yields CDR1 MDHEN and CDR2 SYDVKM. V lost 5 bases, J lost 4 bases, and 9 bases stayed unmatched. The CDR3 DNA reads TGTGCCAGCAGTACGTCTTCTGGGACAGGGGCAGATACGCAGTATTGT. Protein sequence: CASSTSSGTGADTQYC.

Points on this clonotype: Since no conserved phenylalanine or tryptophan closes the CDR3, a read error is the likely cause. The chain couples TRBV15 to TRBJ1-5, with a tentative D call TRBD1 (5 bases). Trimming pared 1 base from V and 5 bases from J, leaving 9 bases between. CDR3 length: 14 amino acids. CDR1 and CDR2 (germline): LNHNV, YYDKDF (reference sequence). CDR3 amino acids: CATSRAGTDQPQHL. CDR3 bases: TGTGCCACCAGCAGAGCCGGGACTGATCAGCCCCAGCATCTT.

This clonotype was observed once. One end of the junction is discordant with germline, which a read error may explain. The V call is TRBV6-2 or TRBV6-3, the J call TRBJ2-2; a weak D match, TRBD2 (6 bases). The CDR3 contains 17 residues. Germline CDR1 reads MNHEY; CDR2 reads SVGEGT. In nucleotides, the CDR3 is TGTGCCAGCAGTTACTGTAAACCACTAGCAAGAACACCGGGGAGCTGTTTT. It specifies CASSYCKPLARTPGSCF.

This clonotype was recorded at least ten times. V is TRBV6-2 or TRBV6-3 and J is TRBJ2-1; 7 nucleotides align to TRBD1. The V segment lost 6 bases and the J segment 4 bases; nucleotides outside the gene matches: 9. The CDR3 sequence is 15 residues long. Germline V CDR1 and CDR2: MNHEY, SVGEGT. In DNA form, the CDR3 reads TGTGCCAGCAGGGGGAAGGGACAGCGGTACAATGAGCAGTTCTTC. Its translation is CASRGKGQRYNEQFF.

Turning to this clonotype: Given a much more abundant clone one base away, this may be a read error. J is TRBJ1-5 and V is TRBV12-3 or TRBV12-4; no clear D. Trimming removed 4 bases from V and 9 bases from J, with 16 bases in between. The length of the CDR3 is 14 residues. The CDR3 here is CASSWRIGPGPQHF. The CDR3 DNA follows: TGTGCCAGCAGTTGGAGGATAGGCCCGGGGCCCCAGCATTTT.

On this clonotype itself: The junction departs from the called germline gene at one end, perhaps through a read error. The chain combines TRBV29-1 with TRBJ2-4; either TRBD1 or TRBD2 may fit D (5 bases each). CDR3 size: 13 residues. The germline CDR1 and CDR2 sequences are SQVTM and ANQGSEA. The CDR3 protein is CGVESGTKDIQYF. As DNA, the CDR3 is TGCGGCGTTGAATCGGGGACCAAAGACATTCAGTACTTC.

The chain employs TRBV7-3 and TRBJ2-1; TRBD2 aligns across 13 bases. The CDR3 spans 16 residues. V shed 2 bases and J 6 bases; nucleotides not matched to a gene: 4. In germline, CDR1 is SGHTA, CDR2 FQGTGA. DNA for the CDR3: TGTGCCAGCAGCTTAGGGGGGACTAGCGGGGCCAATGAGCAGTTCTTC. It is translated as CASSLGGTSGANEQFF.

A word on this clonotype: A clone one base away is much larger, so this may be a read error. The rearrangement joins TRBV5-5 to TRBJ2-3; 8 bases line up with TRBD1. This CDR3 has 15 residues. Germline V gives CDR1 SGHKS, CDR2 YYEKEE (reference sequence). In DNA, the CDR3 is TGTGCCAGCAGCCCCCGGACAGGGCTCACAGATATGCAGTATTTT. It translates to CASSPRTGLTDMQYF.

A remark on this clonotype: A much larger clone lies one base from this, so it may be a read error. The V gene is TRBV4-3, the J gene TRBJ1-2; 9 bases fit TRBD1. CDR1 is LGHNA, CDR2 YSLEER, per germline. The CDR3 runs 17 residues. The CDR3 sequence is CASNQDRFVGQGSGYTF. The CDR3 DNA follows: TGCGCCAGCAACCAAGATCGCTTCGTCGGACAGGGGTCTGGCTACACCTTC.

This clonotype showed up just once. The chain joins TRBV4-3 to TRBJ2-7, with D possibly being TRBD1 (5 bases). V was clipped by 0 bases and J by 3 bases, with 12 bases between them. This CDR3 spans 15 amino acids. CDR1 and CDR2 (germline): LGHNA, YSLEER. Here the CDR3 DNA reads TGCGCCAGCAGCCAAGAAGGGGCGAGCTTCTACGAGCAGTACTTC. It codes for CASSQEGASFYEQYF.

Of note for this clonotype: A much larger clone lies one base from this, so it may be a read error. This chain joins TRBV29-1 and TRBJ2-1; D remains ambiguous. The CDR3 loop spans 11 amino acids. The V gene's germline CDR1 is SQVTM and CDR2 ANQGSEA. The CDR3 DNA is TGCAGCGCGAGCTCCTACTATGAGCAGTTCTTC. Amino acids: CSASSYYEQFF.

This clonotype was seen a handful of times. The chain uses TRBV12-5 and TRBJ1-1, with D tentatively TRBD1 (5 bases). V was pared by 1 base and J by 3 bases, with 6 bases between. This CDR3 is built from 13 residues. CDR1 and CDR2 (germline): LGHNT, FRNRAP. The DNA of the CDR3 is TGTGCTAGTGGTTTGGCCAGGGACACTGAAGCTTTCTTT. It codes for CASGLARDTEAFF.

The rearrangement joins TRBV2 to TRBJ2-1, with 8 positions matching TRBD2. With 7 bases clipped from V and 12 bases from J, the junction kept 8 bases outside the gene matches. Germline V lookup: CDR1 SNHLY, CDR2 FYNNEI. This CDR3 region has 12 residues. Here the CDR3 DNA reads TGTGCCAGCATCCGGGAGGGTTATGTGCAGTTCTTC. Protein: CASIREGYVQFF.

The chain uses TRBV5-4 and TRBJ1-3; perhaps TRBD1 as D (5 bases). The CDR3 contains 14 residues. Deletions cut 0 bases from V and 4 bases from J, with 8 bases between. CDR1 and CDR2 from the germline V gene are SGHNT and YYREEE (reference sequence). The CDR3 DNA follows: TGTGCCAGCAGCTTGGGGGGCGCAGGAAACACCATATATTTT. It yields the protein CASSLGGAGNTIYF. The full variable domain, in which reference TRBV5-4 and TRBJ1-3 provide the parts outside the CDR3, is ETGVTQSPTHLIKTRGQQVTLRCSSQSGHNTVSWYQQALGQGPQFIFQYYREEENGRGNFPPRFSGLQFPNYSSELNVNALELDDSALYLCASSLGGAGNTIYFGEGSWLTVV.

In regard to this clonotype: The conserved closing phenylalanine or tryptophan is absent in this CDR3, likely reflecting a read error. The CDR3 DNA follows: TGTGCCAGCAGCTTGTCAACTAGCGGGGGGACAGATACGCAGTATTCT. Protein sequence: CASSLSTSGGTDTQYS. The chain joins TRBV7-8 to TRBJ2-3; the match to TRBD2 covers 12 bases. Germline V gene data show CDR1 as SGHVS and CDR2 as FQNEAQ. V lost 3 bases to trimming and J lost 3 bases; unmatched junction nucleotides: 4. The CDR3 length is 16 residues.

About this clonotype itself: Compared with germline, one end of the junction differs, possibly owing to a read error. The J gene is TRBJ2-7, the V gene TRBV10-3, with D possibly matching TRBD2 (6 bases). CDR1 and CDR2 (germline): ENHRY, SYGVKD. This CDR3 has 16 residues. The CDR3 DNA reads as TGCGCCATCAGTGGTGGGAGGCACAGGAACTCTGGCGAGCAGTACTTC. Encoded protein: CAISGGRHRNSGEQYF.

This clonotype was picked up many times. This chain uses TRBV29-1 with TRBJ2-7, with TRBD2 as a possible D gene (6 bases). V lost 0 bases to trimming and J lost 2 bases, with 11 bases between them. This CDR3 has 14 residues. Per germline, CDR1 SQVTM and CDR2 ANQGSEA. The CDR3 region has the DNA TGCAGCGTTGAAGATCGCGGGGCCACCTACGAGCAGTACTTC. It encodes CSVEDRGATYEQYF.

This clonotype occurred a few times. This chain links TRBV30 with TRBJ2-7, with D perhaps matching TRBD1 (5 bases). CDR1 is GTSNPN and CDR2 is SVGIG in the germline V gene (reference sequence). This CDR3 has 13 residues. Trimming pared 2 bases from V and 5 bases from J, leaving 13 bases between. The CDR3: CAWSTIQTDEQYF. The CDR3 coding sequence is TGTGCCTGGAGTACCATTCAGACAGACGAGCAGTACTTC.

As to this clonotype: A much larger clone is a single base away; this may be a read error. The CDR3 nucleotides read TGCGCCAGCAGCCGCGCCGGACAGGGGGTATCTGAAGCTTTCTTT. This sequence encodes CASSRAGQGVSEAFF. This chain joins TRBV4-1 and TRBJ1-1, with 10 bases identical to TRBD1. The CDR3 runs 15 residues. Per the germline V gene, CDR1 is MGHRA and CDR2 is YSYEKL. V lost 4 bases to trimming and J lost 6 bases; unmatched junction nucleotides: 8.

This chain connects TRBV28 to TRBJ2-6; D possibly corresponds to TRBD1 (5 bases). Trimming removed 6 bases at V and 2 bases at J, with 23 bases between. CDR1 and CDR2 (germline): MDHEN, SYDVKM. CDR3 length: 19 amino acids. The CDR3: CASRPKVLRVAAGANVLTF. The CDR3 bases are TGTGCCAGCAGGCCGAAGGTACTCAGGGTCGCGGCTGGGGCCAACGTCCTGACTTTC.

This clonotype was counted many times. This chain links TRBV6-2 or TRBV6-3 with TRBJ2-6; D remains unclear. CDR3 size: 14 residues. The V end lost 8 bases, the J end lost 2 bases, and 10 bases lay between the germline ends. Germline V gene lookup returns CDR1 MNHEY and CDR2 SVGEGT. The CDR3 spells CASESGTGANVLTF. The CDR3 region has the DNA TGTGCCAGCGAATCAGGAACTGGGGCCAACGTCCTGACTTTC.

The sample holds many counts of this clonotype. V usage is TRBV10-3 and J usage is TRBJ2-1, with 15 nucleotides matching TRBD2. The germline CDR1 and CDR2 sequences are ENHRY and SYGVKD. Trimming at V came to 4 bases and at J to 7 bases, leaving 2 bases not matched to a gene. This CDR3 comprises 15 residues. In DNA, the CDR3 is TGTGCCATCAGTGTTGGACTAGCGGGAGGGAATGAGCAGTTCTTC. As protein: CAISVGLAGGNEQFF.

The chain employs TRBV5-1 and TRBJ2-5; 7 bases map to TRBD1. Germline assignment: CDR1 SGHRS and CDR2 YFSETQ. Trimming cost V 5 bases and J 5 bases; bases outside gene matches: 9. The CDR3 contains 14 residues. CDR3 sequence (DNA): TGCGCCAGCAGTTCGACAGGGTCCGGGGAGACCCAGTACTTC. It codes for CASSSTGSGETQYF.

As DNA, the CDR3 is TGTGCCTGGACGCCAACTAGCTATGGCTACACCTTC. Translated: CAWTPTSYGYTF. This rearrangement joins TRBV30 to TRBJ1-2, with D hard to call. This CDR3 region has 12 residues. Between the trimmed V and J ends, which lost 4 bases and 4 bases, there was a span of 10 bases. In germline, CDR1 is GTSNPN, CDR2 SVGIG (reference sequence).

Turning to this clonotype: At one end, the junction sequence differs from germline, possibly due to a read error. This sequence joins TRBV11-1 and TRBJ1-1, with D unclear. The CDR3 spans 14 residues. The germline V gene has CDR1 SGHAT and CDR2 FQDESV (reference sequence). Here the CDR3 DNA reads TGTGCCAGCAGCTTCGGCCAGGTGATCACTGGAGCTTTCTTT. Its protein product is CASSFGQVITGAFF.

The chain links TRBV28 to TRBJ2-3; tentative D call: TRBD2 (7 bases). V was shortened by 3 bases and J by 4 bases, with 14 bases between the two germline ends. Per germline, CDR1 MDHEN and CDR2 SYDVKM. This CDR3 has 15 amino acids. CDR3: CASSFGGGVPDTQYF. CDR3 nucleotide sequence: TGTGCCAGCAGTTTTGGAGGGGGGGTGCCAGATACGCAGTATTTT.

The chain recombines TRBV20-1 with TRBJ1-2; tentative D call: TRBD1 (6 bases). There are 13 residues in the CDR3. The V gene's germline CDR1 is DFQATT and CDR2 SNEGSKA (reference sequence). V was clipped by 7 bases and J by 0 bases, with 12 bases between them. CDR3 DNA sequence: TGCAGTGTTCTGGGGGCCTCTAACTATGGCTACACCTTC. Its translation: CSVLGASNYGYTF.